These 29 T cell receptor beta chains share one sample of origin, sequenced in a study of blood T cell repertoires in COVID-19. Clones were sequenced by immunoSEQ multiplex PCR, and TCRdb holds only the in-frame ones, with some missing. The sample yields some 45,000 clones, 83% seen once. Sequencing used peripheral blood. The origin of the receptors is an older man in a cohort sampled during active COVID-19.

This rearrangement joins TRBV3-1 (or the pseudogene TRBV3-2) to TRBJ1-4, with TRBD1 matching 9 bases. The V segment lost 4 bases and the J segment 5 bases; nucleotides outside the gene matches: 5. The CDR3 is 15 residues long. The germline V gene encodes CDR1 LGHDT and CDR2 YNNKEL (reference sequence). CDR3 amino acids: CASSRRQGENEKLFF. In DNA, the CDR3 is TGTGCCAGCAGCCGACGACAGGGGGAGAATGAAAAACTGTTTTTT.

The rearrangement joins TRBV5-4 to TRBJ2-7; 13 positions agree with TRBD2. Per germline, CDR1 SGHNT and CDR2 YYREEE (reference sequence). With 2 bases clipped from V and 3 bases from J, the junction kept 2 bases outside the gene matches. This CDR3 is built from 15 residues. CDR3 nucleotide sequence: TGTGCCAGCAGCTTAGGACTAGCGGGAGACTACGAGCAGTACTTC. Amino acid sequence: CASSLGLAGDYEQYF.

The CDR3 DNA follows: TGTGCCAGCAGCGTAGGACAGGGAGGCAATCAGCCCCAGCATTTT. Translation gives CASSVGQGGNQPQHF. The chain has TRBV9 and TRBJ1-5, with 7 bases matching TRBD1. Germline assignment: CDR1 SGDLS and CDR2 YYNGEE. The CDR3 has 15 amino acids. Trimming at V came to 0 bases and at J to 2 bases, leaving 2 bases not matched to a gene.

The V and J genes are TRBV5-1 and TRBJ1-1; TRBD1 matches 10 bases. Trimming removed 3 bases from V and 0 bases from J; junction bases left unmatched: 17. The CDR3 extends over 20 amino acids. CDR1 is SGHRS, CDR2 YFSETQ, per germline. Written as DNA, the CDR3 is TGCGCCAGCAGCTCCTCCGGGACAGGGGCGAGAGTAGGGATGAACACTGAAGCTTTCTTT. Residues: CASSSSGTGARVGMNTEAFF.

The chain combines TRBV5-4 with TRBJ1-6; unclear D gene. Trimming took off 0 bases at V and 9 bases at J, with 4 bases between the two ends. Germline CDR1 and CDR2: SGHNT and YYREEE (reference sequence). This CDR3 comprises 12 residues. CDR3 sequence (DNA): TGTGCCAGCAGCTTGGGTAGTTCACCCCTCCACTTT. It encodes CASSLGSSPLHF.

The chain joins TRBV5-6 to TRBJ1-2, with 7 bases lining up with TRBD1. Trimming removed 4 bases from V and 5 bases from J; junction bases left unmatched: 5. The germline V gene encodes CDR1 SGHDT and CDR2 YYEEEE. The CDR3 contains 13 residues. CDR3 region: CASSEGALYGYTF. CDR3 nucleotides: TGTGCCAGCAGCGAGGGGGCTCTGTATGGCTACACCTTC.

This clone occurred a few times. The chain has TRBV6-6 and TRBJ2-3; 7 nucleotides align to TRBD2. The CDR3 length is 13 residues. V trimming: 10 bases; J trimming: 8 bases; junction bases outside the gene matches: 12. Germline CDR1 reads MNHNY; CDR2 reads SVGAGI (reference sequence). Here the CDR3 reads CATWEGGRRTQYF. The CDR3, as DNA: TGTGCCACGTGGGAGGGTGGCCGTCGTACGCAGTATTTT.

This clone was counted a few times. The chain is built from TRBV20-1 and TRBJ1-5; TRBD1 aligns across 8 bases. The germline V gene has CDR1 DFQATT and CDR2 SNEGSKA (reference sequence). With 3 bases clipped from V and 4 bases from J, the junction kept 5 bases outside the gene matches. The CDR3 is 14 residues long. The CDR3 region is CSASSRGLNQPQHF. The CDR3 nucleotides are TGCAGTGCTAGTAGCAGGGGGCTTAATCAGCCCCAGCATTTT.

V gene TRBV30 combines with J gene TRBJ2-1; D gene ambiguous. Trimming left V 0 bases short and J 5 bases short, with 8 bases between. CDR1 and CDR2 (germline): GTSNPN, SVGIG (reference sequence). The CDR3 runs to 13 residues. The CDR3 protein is CAWSVRLNNEQFF. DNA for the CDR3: TGTGCCTGGAGTGTCAGGTTGAACAATGAGCAGTTCTTC.

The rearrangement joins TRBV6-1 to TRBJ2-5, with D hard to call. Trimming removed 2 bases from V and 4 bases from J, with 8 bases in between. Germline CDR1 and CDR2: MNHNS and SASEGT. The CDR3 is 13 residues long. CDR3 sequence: CASSEYGAETQYF. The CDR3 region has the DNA TGTGCCAGCAGTGAATACGGTGCAGAGACCCAGTACTTC.

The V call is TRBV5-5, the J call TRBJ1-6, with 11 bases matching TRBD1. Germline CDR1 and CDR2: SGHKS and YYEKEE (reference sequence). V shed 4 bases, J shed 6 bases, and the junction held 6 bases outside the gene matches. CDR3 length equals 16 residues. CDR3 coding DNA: TGTGCCAGCAGCAAAGGACAGGGGGCGTCTAATTCACCCCTCCACTTT. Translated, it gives CASSKGQGASNSPLHF.

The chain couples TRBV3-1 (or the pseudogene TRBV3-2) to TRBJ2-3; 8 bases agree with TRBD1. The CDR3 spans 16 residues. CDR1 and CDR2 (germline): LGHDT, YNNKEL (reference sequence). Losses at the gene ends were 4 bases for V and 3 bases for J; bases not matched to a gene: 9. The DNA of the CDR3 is TGTGCCAGCAGCCCAAACAGGGGGAAGGGGACAGATACGCAGTATTTT. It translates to CASSPNRGKGTDTQYF.

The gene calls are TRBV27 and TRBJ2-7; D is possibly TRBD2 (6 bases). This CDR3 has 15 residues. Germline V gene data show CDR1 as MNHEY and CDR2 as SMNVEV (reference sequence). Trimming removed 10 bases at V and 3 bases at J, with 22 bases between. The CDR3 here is CATRDGGPQHYEQYF. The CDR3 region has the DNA TGTGCCACCCGGGACGGAGGGCCCCAGCACTACGAGCAGTACTTC.

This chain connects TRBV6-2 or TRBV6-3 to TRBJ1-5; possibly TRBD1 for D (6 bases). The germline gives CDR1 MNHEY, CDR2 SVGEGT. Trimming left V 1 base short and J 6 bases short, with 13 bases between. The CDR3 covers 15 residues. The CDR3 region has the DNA TGTGCCAGCAGTTACTGGGCAGGGGACGGTCAGCCCCAGCATTTT. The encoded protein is CASSYWAGDGQPQHF.

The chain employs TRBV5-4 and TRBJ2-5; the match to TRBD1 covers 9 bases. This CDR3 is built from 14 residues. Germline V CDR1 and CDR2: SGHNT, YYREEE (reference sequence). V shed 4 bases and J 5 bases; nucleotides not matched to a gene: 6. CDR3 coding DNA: TGTGCCAGCAGCAACCGACAGGGGGTGGAGACCCAGTACTTC. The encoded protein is CASSNRQGVETQYF.

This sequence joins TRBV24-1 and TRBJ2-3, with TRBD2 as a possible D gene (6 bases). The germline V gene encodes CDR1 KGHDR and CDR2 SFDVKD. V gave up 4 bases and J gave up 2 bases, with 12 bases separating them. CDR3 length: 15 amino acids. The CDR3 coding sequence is TGTGCCACCAGTGACTCCCGGGAGTTCACAGATACGCAGTATTTT. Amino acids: CATSDSREFTDTQYF.

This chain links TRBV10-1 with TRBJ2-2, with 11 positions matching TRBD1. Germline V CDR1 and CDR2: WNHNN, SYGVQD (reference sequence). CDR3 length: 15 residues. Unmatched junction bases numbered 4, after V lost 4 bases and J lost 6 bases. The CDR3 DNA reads TGCGCCAGCAGTGGGACAGGGGGCGCAGCCGGGGAGCTGTTTTTT. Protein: CASSGTGGAAGELFF.

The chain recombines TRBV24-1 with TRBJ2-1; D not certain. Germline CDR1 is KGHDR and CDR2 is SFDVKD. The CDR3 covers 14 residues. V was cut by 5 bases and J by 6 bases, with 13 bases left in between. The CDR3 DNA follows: TGTGCCACCAGTGCCTTCCAGGCCAGCAATGAGCAGTTCTTC. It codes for CATSAFQASNEQFF.

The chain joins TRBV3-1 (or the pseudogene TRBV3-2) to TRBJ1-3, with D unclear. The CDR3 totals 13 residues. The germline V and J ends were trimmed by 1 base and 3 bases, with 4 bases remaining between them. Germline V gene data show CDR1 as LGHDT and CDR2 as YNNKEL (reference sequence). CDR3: CASSQAFGNTIYF. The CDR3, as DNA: TGTGCCAGCAGCCAAGCCTTTGGAAACACCATATATTTT.

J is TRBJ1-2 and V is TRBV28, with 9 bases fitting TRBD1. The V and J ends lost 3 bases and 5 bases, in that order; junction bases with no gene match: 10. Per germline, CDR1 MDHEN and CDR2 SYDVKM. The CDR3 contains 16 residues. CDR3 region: CASSFSGDRAFYGYTF. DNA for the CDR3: TGTGCCAGCAGTTTTTCCGGGGACAGGGCGTTTTATGGCTACACCTTC.

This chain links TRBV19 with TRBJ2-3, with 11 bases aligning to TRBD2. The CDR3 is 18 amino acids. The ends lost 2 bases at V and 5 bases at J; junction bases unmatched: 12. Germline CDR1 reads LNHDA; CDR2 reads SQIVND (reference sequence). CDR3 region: CASSIRSSGRAFKDTQYF. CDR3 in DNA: TGTGCCAGTAGTATAAGGAGTAGCGGGAGGGCCTTCAAAGATACGCAGTATTTT.

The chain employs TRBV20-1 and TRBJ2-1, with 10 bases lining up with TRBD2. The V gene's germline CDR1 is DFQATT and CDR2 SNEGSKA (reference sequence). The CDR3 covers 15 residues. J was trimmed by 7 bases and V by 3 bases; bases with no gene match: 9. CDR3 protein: CSASETSGIGNEQFF. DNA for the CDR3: TGCAGTGCTAGTGAAACTAGCGGGATCGGGAATGAGCAGTTCTTC.

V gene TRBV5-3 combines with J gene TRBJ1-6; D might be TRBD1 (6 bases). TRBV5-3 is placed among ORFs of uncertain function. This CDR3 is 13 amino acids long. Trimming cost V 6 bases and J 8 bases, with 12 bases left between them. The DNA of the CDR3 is TGTGCCAGAAACCACAAGGGGGATTCACCCCTCCACTTT. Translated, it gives CARNHKGDSPLHF.

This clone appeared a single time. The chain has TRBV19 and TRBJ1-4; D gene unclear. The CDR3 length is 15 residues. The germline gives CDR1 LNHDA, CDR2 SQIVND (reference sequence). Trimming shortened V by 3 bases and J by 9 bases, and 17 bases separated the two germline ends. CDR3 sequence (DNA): TGTGCCAGTAGTATGGAGGGCGGACGTTATAAAAAACTGTTTTTT. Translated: CASSMEGGRYKKLFF.

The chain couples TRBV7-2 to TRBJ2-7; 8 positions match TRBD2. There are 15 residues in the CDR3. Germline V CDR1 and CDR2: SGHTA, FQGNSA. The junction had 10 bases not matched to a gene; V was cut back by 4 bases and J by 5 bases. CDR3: CASSSDGRAGDEQYF. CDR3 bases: TGTGCCAGCAGCTCAGACGGGAGGGCCGGGGACGAGCAGTACTTC.

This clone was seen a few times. The CDR3 reads CASSNRDRASQPQHF. The CDR3 region has the DNA TGTGCCAGCAGTAACCGGGACAGGGCCTCCCAGCCCCAGCATTTT. The chain joins TRBV28 to TRBJ1-5; TRBD1 matches at 9 bases. Trimming at V came to 5 bases and at J to 7 bases, leaving 9 bases not matched to a gene. From germline, CDR1 is MDHEN and CDR2 SYDVKM. The CDR3 has 15 amino acids.

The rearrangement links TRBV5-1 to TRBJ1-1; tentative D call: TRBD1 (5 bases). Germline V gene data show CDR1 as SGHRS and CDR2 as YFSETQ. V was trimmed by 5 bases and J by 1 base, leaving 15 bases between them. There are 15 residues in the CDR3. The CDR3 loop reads CASSSDSLSNTEAFF. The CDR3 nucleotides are TGCGCCAGCAGTTCCGACAGTCTCTCGAACACTGAAGCTTTCTTT.

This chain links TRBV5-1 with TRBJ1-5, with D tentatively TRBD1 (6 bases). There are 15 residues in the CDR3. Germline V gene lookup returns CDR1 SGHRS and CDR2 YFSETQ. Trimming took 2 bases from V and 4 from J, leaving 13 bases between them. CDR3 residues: CASSLTGYGNQPQHF. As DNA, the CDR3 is TGCGCCAGCAGCTTAACAGGGTATGGAAATCAGCCCCAGCATTTT.

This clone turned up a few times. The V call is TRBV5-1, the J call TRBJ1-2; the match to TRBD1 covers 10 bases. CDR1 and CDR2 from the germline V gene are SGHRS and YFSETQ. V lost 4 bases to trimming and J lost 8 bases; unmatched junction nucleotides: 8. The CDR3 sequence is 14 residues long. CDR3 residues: CASSDRQGARGYTF. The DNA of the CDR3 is TGCGCCAGCAGCGACCGACAGGGGGCACGGGGCTACACCTTC.